This TCR beta chain stems from a study of T cells after yellow fever vaccination. Study-level information: Low-cell-number fractions were prepared with SMART-Seq v4 Ultra Low Input.

This clonotype was detected only a few times. Antigen: not known. Study-wide results and caveats: Researchers noted that a small share of clonotypes showed up in both CD4 and CD8 compartments. Compared with primary, the secondary response was weaker and peaked at day 5, not 15.

For TCR, cDNA came from 5'RACE template switching, which added a universal primer site and UMIs. TCRdb reprocessed the 5' RACE reads via MiXCR and lists one record per CDR3 protein. The table records 250,000 to 350,000 distinct CDR3 sequences, over 3.5% of them present only once. The CDR3 consists of 16 residues. CDR1 is SGHTA and CDR2 is FQGNSA in the germline V gene. Trimming cost V 5 bases and J 7 bases; bases outside gene matches: 14. This specimen consisted of PBMCs, obtained 15 days after the yellow fever booster vaccination. This clonotype originated in a man younger than 35 who received the YFV17D yellow fever vaccine. This sequence joins TRBV7-2 and TRBJ2-5, with 9 bases identical to TRBD2. The CDR3 reads CASSTRSSGAPGTQYF. For the CDR3, the DNA is TGTGCCAGCAGCACCCGTTCTAGCGGGGCTCCGGGGACCCAGTACTTC.